This T cell receptor (beta chain) was captured in a study of blood T cell repertoires in COVID-19. About the study: From the United States, Italy and Spain came samples of acute and convalescent COVID-19. PBMCs, B-cell-depleted T cells, or T cells were the source of the cDNA or gDNA that made up the material.

In the original analysis: Amplified reference gene primers provided the basis for estimating nucleated cell counts. Clones were sequenced by immunoSEQ multiplex PCR, and TCRdb holds only the in-frame ones, with some missing. V, J and clone size are taken as reported in that table, and D and trimming were inferred from the DNA itself. This table has about 250,000 clones, roughly nine tenths appearing once. Across fewer than 25 US areas, participants ranged in age from roughly 18 to 95 years. Germline loops: CDR1 SGHNT, CDR2 YYREEE (reference sequence). Trimming cost V 4 bases and J 4 bases, with 11 bases left between them. This CDR3 has 14 amino acids.

The sequence was obtained from a woman aged 30 to 39 with acute COVID-19. Sequencing was done on a sample of PBMCs or T cells enriched from blood (not recorded which). This rearrangement joins TRBV5-4 to TRBJ1-4, with D tentatively TRBD1 (5 bases). The CDR3 DNA follows: TGTGCCAGCAGCCCCCAGGGTAATAATGAAAAACTGTTTTTT. It yields the protein CASSPQGNNEKLFF.